The 13 T cell receptor beta chains below all came from one sample that was sequenced in a study of vaccination and CD4 T cells after COVID-19. Stated treatment: roughly ten-day PBMC culture with coronavirus spike peptide pools or control peptides (ViraFEST assay). These receptors are not linked to any known antigen. Once obtained from cultured CD4+ T cells, the DNA was sequenced using the Oncomine TCR Beta short-read assay. In TCRdb, the PCR reads were re-called with MiXCR into one record per CDR3 protein. The sample records 20,000 or so distinct CDR3 sequences, about 60% being singletons. The sequenced material came from CD4+ T cells from blood, cultured in vitro. The source of these receptors is a human donor who had recovered from COVID-19.

This sequence joins TRBV20-1 and TRBJ1-1, with D tentatively TRBD1 (6 bases). This CDR3 contains 14 residues. Germline V lookup: CDR1 DFQATT, CDR2 SNEGSKA (reference sequence). Trimming left V 2 bases short and J 0 bases short, with 10 bases between. The CDR3: CSARLGGLNTEAFF. CDR3 DNA sequence: TGCAGTGCTAGACTAGGGGGTTTGAACACTGAAGCTTTCTTT.

This clonotype came up once. The rearrangement uses TRBV11-3 and TRBJ2-7, with D unresolved. Germline V CDR1 and CDR2: SGHNT, YENEEA. The CDR3 runs to 13 residues. The CDR3 bases are TGTGCGTCATCCTCGGTAAGCTCCTACGAGCAGTACTTC. It encodes CASSSVSSYEQYF.

This clonotype was counted only a few times. This rearrangement joins TRBV15 to TRBJ1-1; TRBD1 might be the D (5 bases). In germline, CDR1 is LNHNV, CDR2 YYDKDF (reference sequence). V dropped 3 bases and J dropped 4 bases, with 15 bases sitting between them. This CDR3 is built from 15 residues. The CDR3 here is CATSRTGQSGTEAFF. CDR3 coding DNA: TGTGCCACCAGCAGGACCGGACAATCGGGCACTGAAGCTTTCTTT.

The J gene is TRBJ1-5, the V gene TRBV19, with D perhaps matching TRBD1 (5 bases). Deletions cut 6 bases from V and 0 bases from J, with 12 bases between. Germline-derived CDR1 and CDR2 are LNHDA and SQIVND (reference sequence). The CDR3 is 15 amino acids. The CDR3 loop reads CASRFRENSNQPQHF. The CDR3 nucleotides are TGTGCCAGTAGGTTCAGGGAAAATAGCAATCAGCCCCAGCATTTT. The full variable domain, completed using reference TRBV19 and TRBJ1-5, is DGGITQSPKYLFRKEGQNVTLSCEQNLNHDAMYWYRQDPGQGLRLIYYSQIVNDFQKGDIAEGYSVSREKKESFPLTVTSAQKNPTAFYLCASRFRENSNQPQHFGDGTRLSIL.

J is TRBJ2-7 and V is TRBV28, with 15 bases matching TRBD2. V dropped 3 bases and J dropped 0; count of bases not matched to a gene: 12. This CDR3 is built from 20 residues. Germline loops: CDR1 MDHEN, CDR2 SYDVKM. The CDR3 DNA is TGTGCCAGCAGTTTCGTCTTAGGGACTAGCGGGAGGTCTAGCTCCTACGAGCAGTACTTC. This sequence encodes CASSFVLGTSGRSSSYEQYF.

Here the CDR3 DNA reads TGTGCCAGCAGGCTGACAGCGAACACTGAAGCTTTCTTT. Its protein product is CASRLTANTEAFF. The J gene is TRBJ1-1, the V gene TRBV12-3 or TRBV12-4; TRBD1 is a possible D gene (5 bases). This CDR3 is built from 13 residues. V lost 6 bases to trimming and J lost 1 base, with 9 bases between them.

The sample holds a few counts of this clonotype. The rearrangement uses TRBV27 and TRBJ1-6; 7 nucleotides match TRBD1. With V trimmed by 5 bases and J by 9 bases, 10 bases remained unmatched. This CDR3 has 15 residues. From germline, CDR1 is MNHEY and CDR2 SMNVEV (reference sequence). CDR3 nucleotides: TGTGCCAGCAGTCCTGACAGGGTTTGGGGTTCACCCCTCCACTTT. As protein: CASSPDRVWGSPLHF.

The rearrangement joins TRBV7-9 to TRBJ1-1; tentative D call: TRBD1 (5 bases). Germline V gene lookup returns CDR1 SEHNR and CDR2 FQNEAQ (reference sequence). V lost 5 bases, J lost 1 base, and 11 bases lay in between. The length of the CDR3 is 14 residues. The CDR3, as DNA: TGTGCCAGCAGCCCCCACAGGACGAACACTGAAGCTTTCTTT. The encoded protein is CASSPHRTNTEAFF.

CDR3 amino acids: CASSLEPPGEQYF. Here the CDR3 DNA reads TGTGCCAGCAGCTTAGAGCCCCCGGGGGAGCAGTACTTC. This rearrangement joins TRBV11-2 to TRBJ2-7, with a weak D call TRBD2 (5 bases). The CDR3 is 13 amino acids. Trimming removed 0 bases from V and 7 bases from J, with 10 bases in between. Germline CDR1 and CDR2: SGHAT and FQNNGV.

V gene TRBV7-2 combines with J gene TRBJ2-2; D is uncertain. V dropped 3 bases and J dropped 7 bases, with 9 bases sitting between them. This CDR3 comprises 13 residues. The germline V gene encodes CDR1 SGHTA and CDR2 FQGNSA. The CDR3 spells CASSFTVGGELFF. CDR3 bases: TGTGCCAGCAGCTTCACCGTAGGCGGGGAGCTGTTTTTT. Combining the CDR3 with reference TRBV7-2 and TRBJ2-2 gives the whole variable domain GAGVSQSPSNKVTEKGKDVELRCDPISGHTALYWYRQSLGQGLEFLIYFQGNSAPDKSGLPSDRFSAERTGGSVSTLTIQRTQQEDSAVYLCASSFTVGGELFFGEGSRLTVL.

V gene TRBV28 combines with J gene TRBJ2-5; D might be TRBD1 or TRBD2, each matching 5 bases. Germline loops: CDR1 MDHEN, CDR2 SYDVKM. V lost 6 bases and J lost 0, with 14 bases in between. CDR3 length: 15 amino acids. CDR3 coding DNA: TGTGCCAGCAGCCACGGGACCCGGTACCAAGAGACCCAGTACTTC. Residues: CASSHGTRYQETQYF.

This chain uses TRBV2 with TRBJ1-5; TRBD1 is a possible D gene (5 bases). The CDR3 spans 15 residues. Germline V gene lookup returns CDR1 SNHLY and CDR2 FYNNEI. V lost 6 bases, J lost 0 bases, and 12 bases lay in between. The CDR3 reads CASSLGGNSNQPQHF. The DNA of the CDR3 is TGTGCCAGCAGCTTGGGGGGAAATAGCAATCAGCCCCAGCATTTT.

The sample holds one count of this clonotype. The V gene is TRBV28, the J gene TRBJ2-1; possibly TRBD1 or TRBD2 for D (5 bases each). Trimming took 4 bases from V and 10 from J, leaving 23 bases between them. The CDR3 loop spans 16 amino acids. CDR1 is MDHEN and CDR2 is SYDVKM in the germline V gene. The CDR3 nucleotides are TGTGCCAGCAGTTCGGTTGAGGGTGGGGCACTCGGGGAGCAGTTCTTC. Translation gives CASSSVEGGALGEQFF.